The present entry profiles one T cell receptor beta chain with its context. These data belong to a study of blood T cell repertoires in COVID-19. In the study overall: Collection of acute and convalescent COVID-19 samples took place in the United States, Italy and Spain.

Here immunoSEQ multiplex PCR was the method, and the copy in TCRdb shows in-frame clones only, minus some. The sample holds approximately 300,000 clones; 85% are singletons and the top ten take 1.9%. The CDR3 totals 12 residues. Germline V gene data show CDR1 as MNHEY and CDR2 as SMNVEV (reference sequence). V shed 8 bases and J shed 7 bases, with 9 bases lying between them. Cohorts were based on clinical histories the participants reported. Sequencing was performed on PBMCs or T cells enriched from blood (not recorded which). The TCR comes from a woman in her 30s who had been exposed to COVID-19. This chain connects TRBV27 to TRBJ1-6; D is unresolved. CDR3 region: CASGTENSPLHF. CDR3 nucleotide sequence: TGTGCCAGCGGAACAGAGAATTCACCCCTCCACTTT.